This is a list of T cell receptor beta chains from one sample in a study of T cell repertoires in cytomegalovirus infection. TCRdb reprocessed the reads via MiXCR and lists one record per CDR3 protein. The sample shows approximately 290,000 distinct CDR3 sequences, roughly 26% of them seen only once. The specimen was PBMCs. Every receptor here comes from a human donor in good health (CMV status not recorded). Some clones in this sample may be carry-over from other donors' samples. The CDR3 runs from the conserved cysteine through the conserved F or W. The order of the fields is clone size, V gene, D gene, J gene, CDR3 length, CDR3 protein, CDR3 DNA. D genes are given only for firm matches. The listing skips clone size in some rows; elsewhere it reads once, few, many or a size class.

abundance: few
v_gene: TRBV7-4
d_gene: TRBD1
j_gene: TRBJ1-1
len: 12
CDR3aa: CASEDRASEAFF
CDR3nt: TGTGCCAGCGAAGACAGGGCATCTGAAGCTTTCTTT

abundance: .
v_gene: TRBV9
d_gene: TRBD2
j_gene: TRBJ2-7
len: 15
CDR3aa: CASSVAAGGIYEQYF
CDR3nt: TGTGCCAGCAGCGTAGCGGCGGGGGGGATCTACGAGCAGTACTTC

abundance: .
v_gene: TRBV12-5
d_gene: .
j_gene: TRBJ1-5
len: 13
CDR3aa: CASGTGRDQPQHF
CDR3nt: TGTGCTAGTGGTACGGGCCGAGATCAGCCCCAGCATTTT

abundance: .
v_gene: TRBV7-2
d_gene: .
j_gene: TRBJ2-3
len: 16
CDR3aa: CASSSGSRSTGDTQYF
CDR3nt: TGTGCCAGCAGCTCCGGGAGTCGCAGTACGGGAGATACGCAGTATTTT

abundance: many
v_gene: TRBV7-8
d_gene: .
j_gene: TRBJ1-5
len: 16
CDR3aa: CASSKRLSESNQPQHF
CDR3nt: TGTGCCAGCAGCAAAAGACTCAGCGAGAGCAATCAGCCCCAGCATTTT

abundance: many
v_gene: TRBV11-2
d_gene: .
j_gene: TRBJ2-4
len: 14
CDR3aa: CASSLDLKKNIQYF
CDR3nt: TGTGCCAGCAGCTTAGATCTTAAGAAAAACATTCAGTACTTC

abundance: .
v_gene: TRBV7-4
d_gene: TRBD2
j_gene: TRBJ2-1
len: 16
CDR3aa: CASSLLAGGQYNEQFF
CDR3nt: TGTGCCAGCAGCTTACTAGCGGGGGGACAATACAATGAGCAGTTCTTC

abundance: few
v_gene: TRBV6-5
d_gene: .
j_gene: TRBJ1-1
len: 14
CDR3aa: CASSIDGLNTEAFF
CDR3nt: TGTGCCAGCAGTATCGACGGGTTGAACACTGAAGCTTTCTTT

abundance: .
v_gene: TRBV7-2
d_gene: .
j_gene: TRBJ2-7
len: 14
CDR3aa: CASSLSGNSYEQYF
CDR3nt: TGTGCCAGCAGCTTATCTGGGAACTCCTACGAGCAGTACTTC

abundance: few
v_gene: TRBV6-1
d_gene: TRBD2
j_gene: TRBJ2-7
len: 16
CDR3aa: CASAGPSGTISYEQYF
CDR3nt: TGTGCCAGCGCGGGTCCTAGCGGGACCATCTCCTACGAGCAGTACTTC

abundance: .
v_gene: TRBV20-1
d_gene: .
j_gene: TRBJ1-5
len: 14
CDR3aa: CSARTLYSNQPQHF
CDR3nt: TGCAGTGCTCGGACACTTTATAGCAATCAGCCCCAGCATTTT

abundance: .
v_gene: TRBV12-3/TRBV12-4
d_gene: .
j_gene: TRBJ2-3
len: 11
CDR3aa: CASSNRDLWYF
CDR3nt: TGTGCCAGCAGTAACCGGGACCTATGGTATTTT

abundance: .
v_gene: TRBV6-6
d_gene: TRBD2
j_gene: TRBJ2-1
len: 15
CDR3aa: CASRKLAASYNEQFF
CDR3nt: TGTGCCAGCAGAAAACTAGCGGCCTCCTACAATGAGCAGTTCTTC

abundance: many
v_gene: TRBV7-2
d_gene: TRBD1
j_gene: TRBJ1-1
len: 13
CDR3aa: CASSLTRTGEAFF
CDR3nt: TGTGCCAGCAGCTTAACTCGGACAGGTGAAGCTTTCTTT

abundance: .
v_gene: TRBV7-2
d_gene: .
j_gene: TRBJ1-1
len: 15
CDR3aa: CASSFLDRFNTEAFF
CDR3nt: TGTGCCAGCAGCTTTCTGGACAGATTTAACACTGAAGCTTTCTTT

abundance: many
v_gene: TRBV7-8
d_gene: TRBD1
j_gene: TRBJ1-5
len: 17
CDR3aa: CASSIGGQVRFNQPQHF
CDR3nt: TGTGCCAGCAGCATCGGGGGACAGGTTAGATTCAATCAGCCCCAGCATTTT

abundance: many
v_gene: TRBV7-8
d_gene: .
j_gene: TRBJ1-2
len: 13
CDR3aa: CASSLSYDYGYTF
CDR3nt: TGTGCCAGCAGCCTCAGTTATGACTATGGCTACACCTTC

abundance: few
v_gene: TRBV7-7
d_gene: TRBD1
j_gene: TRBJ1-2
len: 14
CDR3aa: CASSQDRRGYGYTF
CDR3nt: TGTGCTAGCAGCCAGGACAGGCGAGGCTATGGCTACACCTTC

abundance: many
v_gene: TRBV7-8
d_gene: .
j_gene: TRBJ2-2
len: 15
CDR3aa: CASSLGHPNTGELFF
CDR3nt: TGTGCCAGCAGCTTAGGACACCCGAACACCGGGGAGCTGTTTTTT

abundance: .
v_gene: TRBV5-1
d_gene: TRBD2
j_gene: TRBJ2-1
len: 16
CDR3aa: CASSLSGTTKYNEQFF
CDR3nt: TGCGCCAGCAGCTTATCCGGGACTACCAAATACAATGAGCAGTTCTTC

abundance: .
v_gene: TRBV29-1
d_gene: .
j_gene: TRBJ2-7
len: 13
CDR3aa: CSVEDTPAAGQYF
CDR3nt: TGCAGCGTTGAAGACACCCCTGCGGCGGGGCAGTACTTC

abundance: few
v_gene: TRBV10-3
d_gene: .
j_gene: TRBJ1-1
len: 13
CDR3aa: CAISDRVDAEAFF
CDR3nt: TGTGCCATCAGCGACCGGGTCGACGCTGAAGCTTTCTTT

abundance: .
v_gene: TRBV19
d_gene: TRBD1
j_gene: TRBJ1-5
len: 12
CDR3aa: CAMRQGGQPQHF
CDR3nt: TGTGCCATGCGACAGGGCGGTCAGCCCCAGCATTTT

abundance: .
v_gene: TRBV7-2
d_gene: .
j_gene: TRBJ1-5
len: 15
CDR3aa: CASSLDLRGNQPQHF
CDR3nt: TGTGCCAGCAGCTTAGATCTGCGGGGAAATCAGCCCCAGCATTTT

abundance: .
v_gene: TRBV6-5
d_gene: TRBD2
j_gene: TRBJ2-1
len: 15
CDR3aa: CASSGSGIDRNEQFF
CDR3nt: TGTGCCAGCAGTGGAAGCGGGATAGATCGCAATGAGCAGTTCTTC

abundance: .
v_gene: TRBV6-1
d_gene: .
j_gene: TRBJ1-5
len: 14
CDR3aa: CASSARDLGQPQHF
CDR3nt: TGTGCCAGCAGTGCCCGGGACTTGGGTCAGCCCCAGCATTTT

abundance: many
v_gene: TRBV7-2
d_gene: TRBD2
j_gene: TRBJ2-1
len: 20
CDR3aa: CASSPEPGLAGGRTYNEQFF
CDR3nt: TGTGCCAGCAGCCCGGAACCGGGACTAGCGGGAGGCCGAACCTACAATGAGCAGTTCTTC

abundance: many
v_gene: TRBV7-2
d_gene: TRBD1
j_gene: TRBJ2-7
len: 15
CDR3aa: CASSLGGDREDEQYF
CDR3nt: TGTGCCAGCAGCTTAGGGGGGGACAGGGAGGACGAGCAGTACTTC

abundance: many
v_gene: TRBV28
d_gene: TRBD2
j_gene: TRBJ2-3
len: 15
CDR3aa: CASSSLAGGEDTQYF
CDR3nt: TGTGCCAGCAGTTCACTAGCGGGGGGGGAGGATACGCAGTATTTT

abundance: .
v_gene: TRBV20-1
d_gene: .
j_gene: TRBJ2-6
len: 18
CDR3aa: CSARDMASAASGANVLTF
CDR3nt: TGCAGTGCTAGAGATATGGCTAGCGCCGCCTCTGGGGCCAACGTCCTGACTTTC

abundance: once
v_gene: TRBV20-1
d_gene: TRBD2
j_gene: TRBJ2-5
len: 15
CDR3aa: CSARPGLAPQETQYF
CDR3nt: TGCAGTGCTAGGCCGGGACTAGCACCGCAAGAGACCCAGTACTTC

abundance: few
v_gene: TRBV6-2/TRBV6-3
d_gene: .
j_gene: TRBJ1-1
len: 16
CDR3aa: CASSYSGRFVDTEAFF
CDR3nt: TGTGCCAGCAGTTACTCAGGCCGTTTTGTGGACACTGAAGCTTTCTTT

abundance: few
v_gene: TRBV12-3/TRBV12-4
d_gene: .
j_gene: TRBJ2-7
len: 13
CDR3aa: CASRNHSSYEQYF
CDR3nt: TGTGCCAGCAGAAATCACAGCTCCTACGAGCAGTACTTC

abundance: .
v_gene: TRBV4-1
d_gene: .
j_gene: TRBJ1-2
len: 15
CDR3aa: CASSQGGSSNYGYTF
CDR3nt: TGCGCCAGCAGCCAGGGGGGCAGCTCTAACTATGGCTACACCTTC

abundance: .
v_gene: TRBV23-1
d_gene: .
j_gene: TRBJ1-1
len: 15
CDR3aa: CASSQSGTSNTEAFF
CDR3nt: TGCGCCAGCAGTCAATCTGGGACATCGAACACTGAAGCTTTCTTT

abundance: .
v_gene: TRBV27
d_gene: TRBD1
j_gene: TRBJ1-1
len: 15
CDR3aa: CASSFVGTVNPEAFF
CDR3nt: TGTGCCAGCAGTTTTGTCGGGACAGTGAATCCTGAAGCTTTCTTT

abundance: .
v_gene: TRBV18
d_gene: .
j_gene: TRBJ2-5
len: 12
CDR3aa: CASSPPRKTQYF
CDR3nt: TGTGCCAGCTCACCACCGCGGAAGACCCAGTACTTC

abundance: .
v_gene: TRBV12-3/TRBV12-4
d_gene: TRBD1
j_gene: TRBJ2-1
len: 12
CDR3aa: CASRTGHNEQFF
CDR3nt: TGTGCCAGCCGGACAGGGCACAATGAGCAGTTCTTC

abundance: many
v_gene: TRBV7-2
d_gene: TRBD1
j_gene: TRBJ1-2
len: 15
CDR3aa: CASSLTPGQSYGYTF
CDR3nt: TGTGCCAGCAGCTTAACCCCGGGACAGTCCTATGGCTACACCTTC

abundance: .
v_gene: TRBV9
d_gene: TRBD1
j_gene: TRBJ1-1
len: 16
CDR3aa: CASSVGQGVSGTEAFF
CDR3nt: TGTGCCAGCAGCGTCGGACAGGGGGTAAGCGGCACTGAAGCTTTCTTT

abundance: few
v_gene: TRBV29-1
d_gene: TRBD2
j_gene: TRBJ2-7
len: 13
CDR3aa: CSVGAAGGSEQYF
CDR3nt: TGCAGCGTTGGGGCAGCGGGAGGATCCGAGCAGTACTTC

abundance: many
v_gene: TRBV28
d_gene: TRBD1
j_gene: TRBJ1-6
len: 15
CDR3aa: CASSPTTGGASPLHF
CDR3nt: TGTGCCAGCAGTCCAACGACAGGGGGTGCTTCACCCCTCCACTTT

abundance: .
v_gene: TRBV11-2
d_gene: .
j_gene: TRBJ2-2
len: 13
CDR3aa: CASSVEDTGELFF
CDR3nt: TGTGCCAGCAGCGTCGAGGACACCGGGGAGCTGTTTTTT

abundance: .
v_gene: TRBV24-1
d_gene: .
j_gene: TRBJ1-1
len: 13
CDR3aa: CATSMQGNTEAFF
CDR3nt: TGTGCCACCAGTATGCAAGGGAACACTGAAGCTTTCTTT

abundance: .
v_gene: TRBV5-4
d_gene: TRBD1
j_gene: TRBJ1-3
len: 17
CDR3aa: CASSLYGTGASGNTIYF
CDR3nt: TGTGCCAGCAGCTTGTACGGGACAGGGGCCTCTGGAAACACCATATATTTT

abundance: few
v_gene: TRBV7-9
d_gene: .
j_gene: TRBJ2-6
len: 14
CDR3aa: CASSPHGILDVLTF
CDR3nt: TGTGCCAGCAGCCCTCACGGGATCTTGGACGTCCTGACTTTC

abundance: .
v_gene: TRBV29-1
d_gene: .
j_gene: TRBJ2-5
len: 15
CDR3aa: CSVVLRDIFQETQYF
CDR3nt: TGCAGCGTTGTACTTAGGGACATTTTTCAGGAGACCCAGTACTTC

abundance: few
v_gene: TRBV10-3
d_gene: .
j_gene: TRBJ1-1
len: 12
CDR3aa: CAISETDGGAFF
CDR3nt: TGTGCCATCAGTGAGACCGACGGCGGAGCTTTCTTT

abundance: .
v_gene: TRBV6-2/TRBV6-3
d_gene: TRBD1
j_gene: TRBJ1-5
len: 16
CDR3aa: CASRRQGMRSNQPQHF
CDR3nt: TGTGCCAGCAGAAGACAGGGGATGAGGAGCAATCAGCCCCAGCATTTT

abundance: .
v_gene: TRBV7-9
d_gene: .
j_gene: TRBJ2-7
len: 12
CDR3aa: CASSLGIGQQYF
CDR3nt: TGTGCCAGCAGCTTAGGGATAGGCCAGCAGTACTTC

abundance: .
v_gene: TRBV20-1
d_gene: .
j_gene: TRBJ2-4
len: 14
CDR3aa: CSAAQAGEENIQYF
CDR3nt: TGCAGTGCTGCCCAGGCAGGGGAGGAAAACATTCAGTACTTC

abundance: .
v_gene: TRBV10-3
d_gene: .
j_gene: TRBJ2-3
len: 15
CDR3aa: CAISPQRQGTDTQYF
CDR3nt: TGTGCCATTAGCCCCCAGCGGCAGGGCACAGATACGCAGTATTTT

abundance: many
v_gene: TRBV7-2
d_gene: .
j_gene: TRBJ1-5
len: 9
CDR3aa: CASGQPQHF
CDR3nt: TGTGCCAGCGGTCAGCCCCAGCATTTT

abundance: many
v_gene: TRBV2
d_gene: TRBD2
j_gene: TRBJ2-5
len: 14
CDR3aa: CASSEIGTSVFQYF
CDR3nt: TGTGCCAGCAGTGAAATAGGTACTAGCGTATTCCAGTACTTC

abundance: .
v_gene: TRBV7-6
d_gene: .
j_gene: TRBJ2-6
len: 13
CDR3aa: CASSFGGANVPTF
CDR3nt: TGTGCCAGCAGCTTTGGTGGGGCCAACGTCCCGACTTTC